Included here is one T cell receptor beta chain sequence, with context. Its target is not known. This specimen comes from a study of cytomegalovirus exposure and HLA in healthy donors. Study-level results: In a later analysis, productive TCRs from donors in an Asian-associated ancestry cluster reportedly carried fewer N-insertions than the cohort mean. No immune exposure information besides CMV serostatus was available. As a later analysis revealed, most CMV-associated TCR beta chains appeared HLA-restricted.

The ends were cut back, 1 base at V and 11 bases at J, with 9 bases in the middle. Germline lookup yields CDR1 SGHDN and CDR2 FVKESK. The CDR3 runs 11 residues. Amplification used 60 Vbeta primers and 13 Jbeta primers. Assay: immunoSEQ multiplex PCR; the TCRdb copy retains only in-frame clones and omits some. The sample holds 70,000 to 95,000 clones; around three quarters are singletons and the top ten take 1.1%. This receptor was identified in a male donor in good health and CMV-seronegative. The rearrangement links TRBV14 to TRBJ2-7, with D maybe TRBD1 (5 bases). Specimen: PBMCs. The CDR3 bases are TGTGCCAGCAGCCAAGTAGGGGCGAAGTACTTC. Translated: CASSQVGAKYF.